This T cell receptor (beta chain) was identified in a study of identical twins (dated by TCRdb to about 2016). Turning to the overall study: The study deep-sequenced TCR alpha and beta repertoires from monozygotic twins, unrelated adults of various ages and cord blood to test whether fetal clonotypes persist. Replicate twin experiments were performed at different times using different library preparation protocols to rule out contamination.

On this clonotype itself: Its antigen remains unidentified. No qualities accompany the bases; no much larger clone lies one base away.

After removal of 0 bases from V and 1 base from J, the junction retains 5 bases not matched to a gene. There are 16 amino acids in the CDR3, from cysteine to phenylalanine inclusive. Only the CDR3 region is kept as DNA, spanning 48 bases read in frame from base 1. Reading the germline V gene gives CDR1 SQVTM and CDR2 ANQGSEA. Libraries were made using 5' RACE. Sequencing was performed on an Illumina HiSeq 2000. Template switching added a universal primer binding site, and the final cDNA carried a unique molecular identifier that allowed TCR cDNA molecules to be counted accurately. Specific primers in the conserved constant-segment region were used to synthesize first-strand cDNA for TCR alpha and beta chains. To control for contamination, every cDNA library was double barcoded, receiving both a SMART-Mk sample barcode and Illumina barcodes. TruSeq adapter sequences, together with Illumina sample barcodes, were added in two successive PCR steps. The TCR alpha and beta cDNA libraries were sequenced on the Illumina HiSeq platform using custom primers. As for the authors' bioinformatics: Unique molecular identifiers were extracted from raw reads with MiGEC, and CDR3 positions were determined with MiXCR. Recombination models were inferred per individual with the repgenHMM and IGoR tools using an EM algorithm. Shared clonotype analysis was performed with the tcR package in R, normalizing sharing by the product of cloneset sizes. To study raw recombination free of thymic and clonal selection effects, out-of-frame nonproductive sequences were analyzed. TCRdb applied fastp at Q25 and MiXCR to the public reads, then kept only in-frame beta chains. When rows share a CDR3 protein, they turn into one entry using the most common DNA and genes. Clone size and V and J calls follow TCRdb, not the original study. The sample table shows 690,000 or so distinct CDR3 sequences, and over 8.5% are seen once. The leading ten clones occupy approximately 0.94% of the sample.

Study-wide findings and limitations: Compared with coincidental sharing between unrelated individuals, out-of-frame TCR alpha sequences shared between twins had an excess of sequences with low generation probability. Zero-insertion analyses could be partly confounded by invariant T cells such as MAIT and iNKT, although diverse VJ usage argued against such confounding for most clonotypes. The excess sharing between twins in beta out-of-frame sequences was weaker because fewer shared sequences reduced the signal-to-noise ratio. Abundant cord blood beta clonotypes carried fewer insertions; young adult naive repertoires showed a weaker similar trend, while memory repertoires showed none. Because the same donors could not be followed over many years, conclusions were based on cross-sectional statistical analysis. Out-of-frame TCR alpha sharing in monozygotic twins was systematically underestimated by recombination models, whereas sharing between unrelated individuals was in agreement with the recombination models.

Every donor in the study was a healthy Caucasian. The twin cohort consisted of three pairs of female monozygotic twins, all aged roughly 18 to 30 years. The RNA used for TCR libraries was isolated from peripheral blood mononuclear cells. The data were also submitted as part of a second study, on yellow fever vaccine responses in identical twins. Taken from the second paper: According to the authors, the vaccine-induced T cell response in identical twins seemed to be partly convergent and partly specific to each individual. In identical twins, the study followed T cell clones that responded to the vaccine with precision.

The receptor comes from a woman aged 18-29 years in good health. Sequencing used PBMCs. The chain is encoded by TRBV29-1 joined to TRBJ2-3; 9 central nucleotides agree with TRBD1. The CDR3 protein: CSVEDARDRGTDTQYF. The DNA sequence is TGCAGCGTTGAAGACGCCCGGGACAGGGGCACAGATACGCAGTATTTT.